A selection of T cell receptor beta chains follows, all from one sample in a study of blood T cell repertoires in COVID-19. Profiling relied on immunoSEQ multiplex PCR, and the TCRdb table lists in-frame clones only, not all of them. The table lists about 170,000 clones, 84% of them singletons, with around 9.9% in the top ten. Sequenced material: peripheral blood. The source of these receptors is a man aged 65 to 85 with active or convalescent COVID-19. Both conserved end residues are part of each CDR3. D genes are given only for firm matches. Size values are once, few and many counts, or a class for expanded clones, and some rows have none.

j_gene: TRBJ2-3; v_gene: TRBV7-2; abundance: -; d_gene: TRBD2; CDR3aa: CASSFSGTSTDTQYF; CDR3nt: TGTGCCAGCAGCTTTAGCGGGACTAGCACAGATACGCAGTATTTT
j_gene: TRBJ1-1; v_gene: TRBV7-8; abundance: -; d_gene: -; CDR3aa: CASSLGRPGNTEAFF; CDR3nt: TGTGCCAGCAGCTTAGGCCGGCCAGGGAACACTGAAGCTTTCTTT
j_gene: TRBJ2-3; v_gene: TRBV7-2; abundance: -; d_gene: TRBD2; CDR3aa: CASSLKGTSGSTDTQYF; CDR3nt: TGTGCCAGCAGCTTAAAAGGGACTAGCGGGAGCACAGATACGCAGTATTTT
j_gene: TRBJ2-2; v_gene: TRBV13; abundance: -; d_gene: -; CDR3aa: CAILKTGVGTGELFF; CDR3nt: TGTGCCATCTTAAAGACGGGAGTCGGGACCGGGGAGCTGTTTTTT
j_gene: TRBJ1-1; v_gene: TRBV6-1; abundance: -; d_gene: TRBD1; CDR3aa: CASSDAGQPNTEAFF; CDR3nt: TGTGCCAGCAGTGACGCGGGACAGCCAAACACTGAAGCTTTCTTT
j_gene: TRBJ1-1; v_gene: TRBV19; abundance: few; d_gene: -; CDR3aa: CASRTDTKNTEAFF; CDR3nt: TGTGCCAGTAGGACGGACACCAAGAACACTGAAGCTTTCTTT
j_gene: TRBJ1-1; v_gene: TRBV29-1; abundance: -; d_gene: TRBD1; CDR3aa: CSVEGVQGAGTEAFF; CDR3nt: TGCAGCGTTGAGGGGGTCCAGGGGGCGGGTACTGAAGCTTTCTTT
j_gene: TRBJ2-7; v_gene: TRBV6-2/TRBV6-3; abundance: -; d_gene: -; CDR3aa: CASSRHRVYF; CDR3nt: TGTGCCAGCAGTCGTCACCGGGTGTACTTC
j_gene: TRBJ2-4; v_gene: TRBV28; abundance: -; d_gene: -; CDR3aa: CASSLLIAKNIQYF; CDR3nt: TGTGCCAGCAGTTTACTAATAGCCAAAAACATTCAGTACTTC
j_gene: TRBJ1-5; v_gene: TRBV18; abundance: few; d_gene: -; CDR3aa: CASSGGQDQPQHF; CDR3nt: TGTGCCAGCTCGGGGGGGCAGGATCAGCCCCAGCATTTT
j_gene: TRBJ1-2; v_gene: TRBV4-3; abundance: -; d_gene: -; CDR3aa: CASSLTPNYGYTF; CDR3nt: TGCGCCAGCAGCCTAACACCGAACTATGGCTACACCTTC
j_gene: TRBJ2-6; v_gene: TRBV3-1/TRBV3-2; abundance: -; d_gene: -; CDR3aa: CASGQGSSGANVLTF; CDR3nt: TGTGCCAGCGGGCAGGGGAGCTCTGGGGCCAACGTCCTGACTTTC
j_gene: TRBJ2-7; v_gene: TRBV10-2; abundance: -; d_gene: -; CDR3aa: CASSDGGQRSYEQYF; CDR3nt: TGCGCCAGCAGTGACGGGGGGCAGCGGTCCTACGAGCAGTACTTC
j_gene: TRBJ2-5; v_gene: TRBV29-1; abundance: -; d_gene: TRBD1; CDR3aa: CSAGGRGLAQETQYF; CDR3nt: TGCAGCGCCGGCGGTAGGGGGCTAGCTCAAGAGACCCAGTACTTC
j_gene: TRBJ1-6; v_gene: TRBV27; abundance: -; d_gene: TRBD1; CDR3aa: CASSLSFGAGQVRSPLHF; CDR3nt: TGTGCCAGCAGTTTATCGTTCGGGGCGGGACAGGTTCGTTCACCCCTCCACTTT